These 30 T cell receptor beta chains came from one sample sequenced in a study of shared clonotypes between healthy human individuals. Repertoires were generated with immunoSEQ multiplex PCR, while TCRdb's copy carries only in-frame clones and drops some. The table records about 510,000 clones, almost 97% of them present only once. The sample was naive CD4+ T cells sorted from blood. The subset was: CD45RA+ positively selected. The receptors originated from a woman aged 25 to 45 in good health.

This sequence joins TRBV5-1 and TRBJ1-2, with D perhaps TRBD1 (6 bases). CDR1 SGHRS and CDR2 YFSETQ come from the germline V gene. This CDR3 is 15 amino acids long. With 0 bases removed from V and 6 bases from J, the gap between germline ends came to 15 bases. This CDR3 is CASSLGWGARHGYTF. CDR3 in DNA: TGCGCCAGCAGCTTGGGGTGGGGGGCCAGACATGGCTACACCTTC. Full variable domain (outside the CDR3, taken from reference TRBV5-1 and TRBJ1-2): KAGVTQTPRYLIKTRGQQVTLSCSPISGHRSVSWYQQTPGQGLQFLFEYFSETQRNKGNFPGRFSGRQFSNSRSEMNVSTLELGDSALYLCASSLGWGARHGYTFGSGTRLTVV.

This clone appeared a few times. The chain couples TRBV28 to TRBJ1-2; D possibly corresponds to TRBD1 (5 bases). In germline, CDR1 is MDHEN, CDR2 SYDVKM. This CDR3 comprises 13 residues. V lost 5 bases and J lost 4, with 11 bases in between. CDR3 DNA: TGTGCCAGCAGTCCTGGGGCCCTCTATGGCTACACCTTC. It translates to CASSPGALYGYTF.

V usage is TRBV7-9 and J usage is TRBJ1-3, with TRBD1 matching over 8 bases. The CDR3 consists of 15 residues. Looked up from germline, CDR1 is SEHNR and CDR2 is FQNEAQ (reference sequence). With 5 bases clipped from V and 4 bases from J, the junction kept 7 bases outside the gene matches. The chain's CDR3 is CASSRTGGPGNTIYF. As DNA, the CDR3 is TGTGCCAGCAGCCGTACAGGGGGACCAGGAAACACCATATATTTT. Full variable domain (rest looked up from reference TRBV7-9 and TRBJ1-3): DTGVSQNPRHKITKRGQNVTFRCDPISEHNRLYWYRQTLGQGPEFLTYFQNEAQLEKSRLLSDRFSAERPKGSFSTLEIQRTEQGDSAMYLCASSRTGGPGNTIYFGEGSWLTVV.

The chain carries TRBV11-3 and TRBJ2-7, with 11 bases lining up with TRBD2. CDR1 and CDR2 (germline): SGHNT, YENEEA. The ends lost 5 bases at V and 6 bases at J; junction bases unmatched: 15. The CDR3 loop spans 17 amino acids. The CDR3: CASSLNSGRAWQGEQYF. DNA of the CDR3: TGTGCCAGCAGCCTCAATAGCGGGAGGGCCTGGCAGGGCGAGCAGTACTTC.

In regard to this clone: The same CDR3 arises from other DNA sequences in this sample as well. The rearrangement links TRBV28 to TRBJ1-5; D is undetermined. V was trimmed by 1 base and J by 0 bases, leaving 7 bases between them. Germline CDR1 MDHEN, CDR2 SYDVKM. There are 15 residues in the CDR3. CDR3 DNA: TGTGCCAGCAGTTTATACCCAGATAGCAATCAGCCCCAGCATTTT. Amino acids: CASSLYPDSNQPQHF. The full variable domain, with the rest looked up from reference TRBV28 and TRBJ1-5, is DVKVTQSSRYLVKRTGEKVFLECVQDMDHENMFWYRQDPGLGLRLIYFSYDVKMKEKGDIPEGYSVSREKKERFSLILESASTNQTSMYLCASSLYPDSNQPQHFGDGTRLSIL.

The chain combines TRBV11-2 with TRBJ1-3, with D possibly matching TRBD1 (6 bases). There are 18 residues in the CDR3. V was pared by 3 bases and J by 4 bases, with 22 bases between. Germline-derived CDR1 and CDR2 are SGHAT and FQNNGV. CDR3 in DNA: TGTGCCAGCAGCTTTTTGGTATTTGCGGACAGAATGGGAAACACCATATATTTT. Translating gives CASSFLVFADRMGNTIYF.

The chain has TRBV2 and TRBJ2-7; the D call may be TRBD1 or TRBD2 (5 bases each). Trimming removed 0 bases at V and 5 bases at J, with 23 bases between. This CDR3 has 18 residues. Germline values: CDR1 SNHLY, CDR2 FYNNEI. CDR3 coding DNA: TGTGCCAGCAGTGAAGCGGGGGTTATGTCTCCCTGGCCGAACGAGCAGTACTTC. It codes for CASSEAGVMSPWPNEQYF. Together with reference TRBV2 and TRBJ2-7, the CDR3 gives the full variable domain: EPEVTQTPSHQVTQMGQEVILRCVPISNHLYFYWYRQILGQKVEFLVSFYNNEISEKSEIFDDQFSVERPDGSNFTLKIRSTKLEDSAMYFCASSEAGVMSPWPNEQYFGPGTRLTVT.

The CDR3 DNA reads TGTGCCAGCAGCCGGGGACGGGGGCTAAGCACTGAAGCTTTCTTT. It translates to CASSRGRGLSTEAFF. V and J are TRBV5-6 and TRBJ1-1; a weak D match, TRBD1 (6 bases). This CDR3 comprises 15 residues. V lost 4 bases to trimming and J lost 4 bases, with 17 bases between them. Germline CDR1 SGHDT, CDR2 YYEEEE.

The rearrangement links TRBV6-5 to TRBJ2-3; D gene ambiguous. Germline CDR1 reads MNHEY; CDR2 reads SVGAGI. This CDR3 spans 11 amino acids. The V and J ends lost 1 base and 6 bases respectively, with 2 bases between them. CDR3 in amino acids: CASSYFDTQYF. The CDR3 nucleotides read TGTGCCAGCAGTTACTTCGATACGCAGTATTTT.

This chain links TRBV27 with TRBJ2-1; TRBD2 agrees at 9 bases. CDR3 length: 15 residues. CDR1 MNHEY and CDR2 SMNVEV come from the germline V gene (reference sequence). J was trimmed by 7 bases and V by 7 bases; bases with no gene match: 11. DNA of the CDR3: TGTGCCAGCACCCCGCGACTAGCGGTGAGGAATGAGCAGTTCTTC. Residues: CASTPRLAVRNEQFF.

This rearrangement joins TRBV5-4 to TRBJ2-2; no clear D gene. Trimming took off 2 bases at V and 3 bases at J, with 8 bases between the two ends. There are 14 residues in the CDR3. The germline CDR1 and CDR2 sequences are SGHNT and YYREEE (reference sequence). CDR3 coding DNA: TGTGCCAGCAGCTTACACCGGGACACCGGGGAGCTGTTTTTT. Protein sequence: CASSLHRDTGELFF.

The rearrangement links TRBV7-1 to TRBJ2-5; D gene unclear. TRBV7-1 falls under the ORF class, with uncertain function. Trimming stripped 6 bases from V and 0 bases from J, with 11 bases between. CDR3 length equals 14 residues. CDR3 DNA sequence: TGTGCCAGCAGTCCTGGCGCGTACCAAGAGACCCAGTACTTC. Protein product: CASSPGAYQETQYF.

The chain uses TRBV5-8 and TRBJ2-7; the match to TRBD2 covers 11 bases. The germline V gene encodes CDR1 SGHTS and CDR2 YDEGEE. After removal of 2 bases from V and 6 bases from J, the junction contained 13 bases not matched to a gene. This CDR3 is built from 17 residues. The CDR3 is CASSFGRLLAGVGEQYF. The CDR3 DNA reads as TGTGCCAGCAGCTTCGGACGGTTACTAGCGGGGGTGGGCGAGCAGTACTTC.

The V call is TRBV19, the J call TRBJ2-7; D not certain. V shed 5 bases and J shed 0 bases, with 11 bases lying between them. This CDR3 has 14 residues. Germline V lookup: CDR1 LNHDA, CDR2 SQIVND (reference sequence). The CDR3, as DNA: TGTGCCAGTAGTTTAACGGGTAGCTCCTACGAGCAGTACTTC. Translated, it gives CASSLTGSSYEQYF.

The chain recombines TRBV29-1 with TRBJ1-3, with TRBD1 matching over 8 bases. The CDR3 spans 14 residues. Germline V gene lookup returns CDR1 SQVTM and CDR2 ANQGSEA. Trimming cost V 6 bases and J 3 bases; bases outside gene matches: 7. Here the CDR3 reads CSVLQDRGGNTIYF. CDR3 in DNA: TGCAGCGTCCTCCAAGACAGGGGTGGAAACACCATATATTTT.

The chain employs TRBV19 and TRBJ1-5; D gene unclear. CDR3 length: 16 residues. Trimming took off 5 bases at V and 0 bases at J, with 14 bases between the two ends. Germline V lookup: CDR1 LNHDA, CDR2 SQIVND (reference sequence). The CDR3 is CASSGRHSNSNQPQHF. The CDR3 DNA follows: TGTGCCAGTAGTGGACGACACTCTAATAGCAATCAGCCCCAGCATTTT.

This clone came up once. This chain links TRBV2 with TRBJ1-3, with a possible D match to TRBD1 (5 bases). CDR3 length: 15 residues. From germline, CDR1 is SNHLY and CDR2 FYNNEI. Trimming removed 4 bases at V and 0 bases at J, with 10 bases between. CDR3 sequence (DNA): TGTGCCAGCAGTGCGGGGCCGAACTCTGGAAACACCATATATTTT. Translated: CASSAGPNSGNTIYF.

V and J are TRBV19 and TRBJ2-1, with D maybe TRBD2 (6 bases). V lost 3 bases and J 10 bases, leaving 10 bases between the germline ends. The germline CDR1 and CDR2 sequences are LNHDA and SQIVND (reference sequence). This CDR3 is built from 12 residues. The CDR3 DNA reads TGTGCCAGTAGTATTCCGGGACTCGAGCAGTTCTTC. It is translated as CASSIPGLEQFF.

V and J are TRBV9 and TRBJ2-7; unclear D gene. The V end lost 2 bases, the J end lost 2 bases, and 11 bases lay between the germline ends. The V gene's germline CDR1 is SGDLS and CDR2 YYNGEE. CDR3 length equals 14 residues. In nucleotides, the CDR3 is TGTGCCAGCAGCGTTGGAGCCGAAACCTACGAGCAGTACTTC. As protein: CASSVGAETYEQYF.

This chain links TRBV30 with TRBJ2-1, with TRBD2 matching over 7 bases. Germline CDR1 reads GTSNPN; CDR2 reads SVGIG (reference sequence). Trimming took 0 bases from V and 10 from J; bases not matched to a gene: 9. The CDR3 contains 14 residues. DNA of the CDR3: TGTGCCTGGAGTGTAGGCGGGAGCCCGTCCGAGCAGTTCTTC. This encodes CAWSVGGSPSEQFF.

This sequence joins TRBV7-9 and TRBJ2-6; D call uncertain. V was cut by 0 bases and J by 4 bases, with 4 bases left in between. The CDR3 covers 14 residues. The germline V gene encodes CDR1 SEHNR and CDR2 FQNEAQ (reference sequence). This chain's CDR3 is CASSLATGANVLTF. CDR3 sequence (DNA): TGTGCCAGCAGCTTAGCGACCGGGGCCAACGTCCTGACTTTC.

This chain connects TRBV5-4 to TRBJ2-1; 8 nucleotides match TRBD2. CDR1 is SGHNT, CDR2 YYREEE, per germline (reference sequence). V shed 2 bases and J 9 bases; nucleotides not matched to a gene: 13. This CDR3 region has 16 residues. CDR3 sequence: CASSFLLAGGRGEQFF. The CDR3 DNA follows: TGTGCCAGCAGCTTCCTCCTCGCGGGAGGCCGGGGTGAGCAGTTCTTC.

The table lists this clone with a count of one. The chain employs TRBV6-5 and TRBJ1-1; D is unresolved. The length of the CDR3 is 11 residues. Germline loops: CDR1 MNHEY, CDR2 SVGAGI. V lost 6 bases and J 8 bases, leaving 10 bases between the germline ends. Written as DNA, the CDR3 is TGTGCCAGCAGAGACCGACAAGAAGCTTTCTTT. Its protein product is CASRDRQEAFF.

The CDR3 DNA follows: TGTGCCAGCAGCCCGACAGGGGAGAAAAACATTCAGTACTTC. Amino acid sequence: CASSPTGEKNIQYF. V gene TRBV4-2 combines with J gene TRBJ2-4; 8 positions match TRBD1. The CDR3 spans 14 residues. Germline assignment: CDR1 LGHNA and CDR2 YNFKEQ. The ends lost 4 bases at V and 4 bases at J; junction bases unmatched: 3.

This chain uses TRBV6-5 with TRBJ1-1; D not resolved. V lost 5 bases, J lost 1 base, and 14 bases lay in between. Germline V CDR1 and CDR2: MNHEY, SVGAGI. There are 15 residues in the CDR3. In DNA, the CDR3 is TGTGCCAGCAGTGGGAGAGGCCCGGGGAACACTGAAGCTTTCTTT. Its protein is CASSGRGPGNTEAFF.

The genes are TRBV9 and TRBJ2-3, with 8 bases matching TRBD2. This CDR3 region has 14 residues. The germline gives CDR1 SGDLS, CDR2 YYNGEE. J was trimmed by 0 bases and V by 3 bases; bases with no gene match: 0. CDR3 in amino acids: CASSASGSTDTQYF. CDR3 DNA: TGTGCCAGCAGCGCTAGCGGGAGCACAGATACGCAGTATTTT. The full variable domain, its missing parts supplied by reference TRBV9 and TRBJ2-3, is DSGVTQTPKHLITATGQRVTLRCSPRSGDLSVYWYQQSLDQGLQFLIQYYNGEERAKGNILERFSAQQFPDLHSELNLSSLELGDSALYFCASSASGSTDTQYFGPGTRLTVL.

The chain combines TRBV7-6 with TRBJ2-1; weak D call: TRBD1 (5 bases). The CDR3 runs 15 residues. CDR1 and CDR2 (germline): SGHVS, FNYEAQ. Trimming cost V 2 bases and J 5 bases, with 13 bases left between them. The DNA for the CDR3 is TGTGCCAGCAGCTTACCAGGGTTGGACCACAATGAGCAGTTCTTC. Translation: CASSLPGLDHNEQFF.

This chain uses TRBV27 with TRBJ2-1; 8 positions agree with TRBD2. The junction had 4 bases not matched to a gene; V was cut back by 0 bases and J by 9 bases. CDR1 is MNHEY and CDR2 is SMNVEV in the germline V gene (reference sequence). The CDR3 contains 14 residues. Here the CDR3 DNA reads TGTGCCAGCAGTTTATCAAGGACTAGCCGTGAGCAGTTCTTC. Translated: CASSLSRTSREQFF.

V is TRBV6-5 and J is TRBJ1-1; D possibly corresponds to TRBD1 (5 bases). Germline V lookup: CDR1 MNHEY, CDR2 SVGAGI. With 0 bases removed from V and 1 base from J, the gap between germline ends came to 9 bases. This CDR3 is built from 15 residues. CDR3 protein: CASSYSTRANTEAFF. Here the CDR3 DNA reads TGTGCCAGCAGTTACTCGACCAGGGCGAACACTGAAGCTTTCTTT.

The V gene is TRBV19, the J gene TRBJ2-2, with D perhaps matching TRBD2 (6 bases). The CDR3 covers 16 residues. Trimming removed 7 bases from V and 1 base from J, with 16 bases in between. Germline CDR1 is LNHDA and CDR2 is SQIVND (reference sequence). The DNA of the CDR3 is TGTGCCAGTACGGGGACTGGACAATTGAACACCGGGGAGCTGTTTTTT. This translates into CASTGTGQLNTGELFF.